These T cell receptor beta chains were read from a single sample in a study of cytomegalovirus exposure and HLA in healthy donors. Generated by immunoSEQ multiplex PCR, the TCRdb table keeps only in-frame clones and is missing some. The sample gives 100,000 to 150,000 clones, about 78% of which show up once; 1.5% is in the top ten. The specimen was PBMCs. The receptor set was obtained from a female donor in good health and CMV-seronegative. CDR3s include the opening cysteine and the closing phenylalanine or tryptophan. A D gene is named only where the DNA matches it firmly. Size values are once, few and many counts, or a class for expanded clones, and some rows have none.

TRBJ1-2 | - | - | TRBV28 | CASSLTGGANYGYTF | TGTGCCAGCAGTTTAACGGGGGGCGCAAACTATGGCTACACCTTC
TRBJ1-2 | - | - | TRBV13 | CASSSTGEGSATVYGYTF | TGTGCCAGCAGCTCAACCGGGGAGGGGTCAGCCACCGTTTATGGCTACACCTTC
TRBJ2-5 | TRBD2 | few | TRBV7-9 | CASSLVQGLAIQTQYF | TGTGCCAGCAGCTTAGTCCAGGGACTAGCGATCCAGACCCAGTACTTC
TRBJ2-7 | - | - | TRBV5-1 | CASSRTGSYEQYF | TGCGCCAGCAGCAGAACTGGGAGCTACGAGCAGTACTTC
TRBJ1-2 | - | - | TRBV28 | CASSLTFYGYTF | TGTGCCAGCAGTCTCACTTTTTATGGCTACACCTTC
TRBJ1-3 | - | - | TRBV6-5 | CASRSQGNTIYF | TGTGCCAGCAGGTCACAGGGAAACACCATATATTTT
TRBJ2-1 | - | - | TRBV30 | CAWSRDSYNEQFF | TGTGCCTGGAGCCGGGACTCCTACAATGAGCAGTTCTTC
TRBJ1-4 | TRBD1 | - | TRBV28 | CASSETGHEGEKLFF | TGTGCCAGCAGTGAGACAGGGCATGAGGGTGAAAAACTGTTTTTT
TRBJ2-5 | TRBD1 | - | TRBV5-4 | CASSPVLGTAEETQYF | TGTGCCAGCAGCCCGGTCCTGGGGACAGCTGAAGAGACCCAGTACTTC
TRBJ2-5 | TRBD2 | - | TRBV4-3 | CASTPPLFLAEETQYF | TGCGCCAGCACCCCACCACTTTTTCTAGCGGAAGAGACCCAGTACTTC
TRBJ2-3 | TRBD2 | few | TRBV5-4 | CASSFPAERESDTQYF | TGTGCCAGCAGCTTTCCGGCGGAGCGGGAGTCAGATACGCAGTATTTT
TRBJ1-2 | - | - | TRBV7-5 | CARSVRDRANGYTF | TGTGCCAGAAGCGTACGGGACAGGGCAAATGGCTACACCTTC
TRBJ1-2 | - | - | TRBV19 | CASSIESLTGYGYTF | TGTGCCAGTAGTATAGAAAGTCTGACGGGCTATGGCTACACCTTC
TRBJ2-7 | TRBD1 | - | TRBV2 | CASSGGTGWQYF | TGTGCCAGCAGCGGGGGGACAGGGTGGCAGTACTTC
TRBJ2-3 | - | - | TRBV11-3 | CASSPSTGFSDTQYF | TGTGCCAGCAGCCCATCTACAGGGTTTTCAGATACGCAGTATTTT